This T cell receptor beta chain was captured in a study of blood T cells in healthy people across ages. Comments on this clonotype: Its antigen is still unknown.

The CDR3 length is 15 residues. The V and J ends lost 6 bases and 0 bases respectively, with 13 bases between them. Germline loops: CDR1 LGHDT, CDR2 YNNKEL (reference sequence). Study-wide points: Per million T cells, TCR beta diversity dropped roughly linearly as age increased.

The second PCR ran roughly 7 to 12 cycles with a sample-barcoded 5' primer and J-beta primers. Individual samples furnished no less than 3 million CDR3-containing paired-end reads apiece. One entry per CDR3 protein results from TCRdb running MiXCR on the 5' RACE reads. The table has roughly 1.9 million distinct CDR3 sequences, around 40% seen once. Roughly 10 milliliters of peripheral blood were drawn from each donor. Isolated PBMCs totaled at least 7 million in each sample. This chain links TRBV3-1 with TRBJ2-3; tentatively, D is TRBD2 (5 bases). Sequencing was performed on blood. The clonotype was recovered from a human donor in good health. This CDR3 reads CASRQTGSSTDTQYF. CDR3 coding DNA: TGTGCCAGCAGGCAGACGGGGTCTAGCACAGATACGCAGTATTTT.